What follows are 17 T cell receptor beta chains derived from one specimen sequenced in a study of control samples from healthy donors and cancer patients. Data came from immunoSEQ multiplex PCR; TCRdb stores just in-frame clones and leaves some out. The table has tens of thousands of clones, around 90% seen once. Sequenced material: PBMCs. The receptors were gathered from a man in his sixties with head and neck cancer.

The chain's CDR3 is CSVVGTGDRKETQYF. In nucleotides, the CDR3 is TGCAGCGTTGTGGGGACAGGGGACAGAAAAGAGACCCAGTACTTC. V usage is TRBV29-1 and J usage is TRBJ2-5; 10 nucleotides agree with TRBD1. CDR3 size: 15 residues. V trimming: 4 bases; J trimming: 3 bases; junction bases outside the gene matches: 8. The germline V gene has CDR1 SQVTM and CDR2 ANQGSEA.

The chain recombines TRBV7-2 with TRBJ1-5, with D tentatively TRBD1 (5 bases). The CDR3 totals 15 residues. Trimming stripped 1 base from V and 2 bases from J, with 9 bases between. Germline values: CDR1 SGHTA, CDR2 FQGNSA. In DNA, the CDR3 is TGTGCCAGCAGCTTAGGTGGGGGGGGCAATCAGCCCCAGCATTTT. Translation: CASSLGGGGNQPQHF.

The DNA of the CDR3 is TGTGCCAGCAGTACTAGCGGGAGCGGCTACAATGAGCAGTTCTTC. Residues: CASSTSGSGYNEQFF. The rearrangement uses TRBV6-2 or TRBV6-3 and TRBJ2-1, with 11 bases matching TRBD2. The J segment lost 3 bases and the V segment lost 5 bases, leaving 3 bases of the junction unmatched. The CDR3 consists of 15 residues. Germline V gene sequence: CDR1 MNHEY, CDR2 SVGEGT.

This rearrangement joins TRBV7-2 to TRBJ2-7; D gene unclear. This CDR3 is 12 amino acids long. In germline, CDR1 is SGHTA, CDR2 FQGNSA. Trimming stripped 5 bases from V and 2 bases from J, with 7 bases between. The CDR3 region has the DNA TGTGCCAGCAGCCATTATCCCTACGAGCAGTACTTC. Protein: CASSHYPYEQYF.

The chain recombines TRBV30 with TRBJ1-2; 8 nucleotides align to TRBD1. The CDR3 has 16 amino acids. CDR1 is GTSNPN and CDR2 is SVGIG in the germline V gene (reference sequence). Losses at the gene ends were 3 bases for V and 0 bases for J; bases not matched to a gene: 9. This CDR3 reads CAWREQGGPSNYGYTF. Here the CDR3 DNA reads TGTGCCTGGAGGGAACAGGGGGGCCCTTCTAACTATGGCTACACCTTC.

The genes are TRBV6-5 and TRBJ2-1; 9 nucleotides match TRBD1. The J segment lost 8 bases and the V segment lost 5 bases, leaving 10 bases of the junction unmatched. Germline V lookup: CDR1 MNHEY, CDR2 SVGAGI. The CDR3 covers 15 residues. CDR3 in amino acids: CASSRTGTGSHEQFF. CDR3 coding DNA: TGTGCCAGCAGTCGCACCGGGACAGGGTCCCATGAGCAGTTCTTC.

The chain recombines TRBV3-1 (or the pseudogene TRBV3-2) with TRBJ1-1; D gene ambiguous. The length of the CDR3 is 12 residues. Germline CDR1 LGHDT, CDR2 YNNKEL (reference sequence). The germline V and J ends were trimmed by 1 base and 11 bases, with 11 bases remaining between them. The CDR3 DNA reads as TGTGCCAGCAGCCAAGGTAGCCTAGGGGCTTTCTTT. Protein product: CASSQGSLGAFF.

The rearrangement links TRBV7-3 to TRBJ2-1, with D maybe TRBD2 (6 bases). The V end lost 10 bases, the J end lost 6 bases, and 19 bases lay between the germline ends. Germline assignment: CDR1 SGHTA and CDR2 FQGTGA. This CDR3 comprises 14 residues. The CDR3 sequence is CAITAREAGNEQFF. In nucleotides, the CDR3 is TGTGCCATCACAGCGCGGGAAGCAGGCAATGAGCAGTTCTTC.

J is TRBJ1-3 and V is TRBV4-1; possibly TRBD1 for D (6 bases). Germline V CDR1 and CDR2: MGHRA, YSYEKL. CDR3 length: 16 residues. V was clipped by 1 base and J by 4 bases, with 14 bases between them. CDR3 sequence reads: CASSQVGRGSGNTIYF. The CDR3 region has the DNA TGCGCCAGCAGCCAAGTTGGCAGGGGATCCGGAAACACCATATATTTT.

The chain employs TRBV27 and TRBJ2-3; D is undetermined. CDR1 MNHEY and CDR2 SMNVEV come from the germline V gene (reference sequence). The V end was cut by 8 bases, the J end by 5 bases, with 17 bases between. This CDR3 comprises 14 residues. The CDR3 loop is CASRRLVIGDTQYF. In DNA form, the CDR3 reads TGTGCCAGCCGTCGCTTAGTGATCGGAGATACGCAGTATTTT.

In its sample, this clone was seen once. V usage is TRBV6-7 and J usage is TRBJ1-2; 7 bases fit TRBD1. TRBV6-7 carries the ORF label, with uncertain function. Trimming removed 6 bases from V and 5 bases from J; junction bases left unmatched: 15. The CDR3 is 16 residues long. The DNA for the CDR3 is TGTGCCAGCAGCGACCGCAACAGGGGTTTGGGGTATGGCTACACCTTC. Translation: CASSDRNRGLGYGYTF.

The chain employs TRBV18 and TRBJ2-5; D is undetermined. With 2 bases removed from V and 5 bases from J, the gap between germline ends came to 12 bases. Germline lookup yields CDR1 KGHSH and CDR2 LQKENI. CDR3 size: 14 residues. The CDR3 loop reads CASSPTVRMETQYF. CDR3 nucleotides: TGTGCCAGCTCACCAACGGTTCGCATGGAGACCCAGTACTTC.

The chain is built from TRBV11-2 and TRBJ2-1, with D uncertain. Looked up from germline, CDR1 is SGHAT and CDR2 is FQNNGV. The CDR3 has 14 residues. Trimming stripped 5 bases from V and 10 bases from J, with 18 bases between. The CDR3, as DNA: TGTGCCAGCAGCGCTATTAAGGGTTCTGGCGAGCAGTTCTTC. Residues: CASSAIKGSGEQFF.

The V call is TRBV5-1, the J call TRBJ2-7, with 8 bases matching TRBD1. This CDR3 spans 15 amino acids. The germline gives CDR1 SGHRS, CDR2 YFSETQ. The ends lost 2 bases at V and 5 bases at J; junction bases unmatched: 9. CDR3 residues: CASSLGQGGAHEQYF. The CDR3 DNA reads TGCGCCAGCAGCTTAGGACAGGGAGGTGCCCACGAGCAGTACTTC.

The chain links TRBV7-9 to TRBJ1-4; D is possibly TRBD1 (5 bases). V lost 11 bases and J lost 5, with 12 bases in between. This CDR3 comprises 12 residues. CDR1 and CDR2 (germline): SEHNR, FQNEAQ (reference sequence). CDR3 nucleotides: TGTGCCGGAGGGGAGGTCAATGAAAAACTGTTTTTT. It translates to CAGGEVNEKLFF. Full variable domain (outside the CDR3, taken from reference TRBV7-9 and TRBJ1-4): DTGVSQNPRHKITKRGQNVTFRCDPISEHNRLYWYRQTLGQGPEFLTYFQNEAQLEKSRLLSDRFSAERPKGSFSTLEIQRTEQGDSAMYLCAGGEVNEKLFFGSGTQLSVL.

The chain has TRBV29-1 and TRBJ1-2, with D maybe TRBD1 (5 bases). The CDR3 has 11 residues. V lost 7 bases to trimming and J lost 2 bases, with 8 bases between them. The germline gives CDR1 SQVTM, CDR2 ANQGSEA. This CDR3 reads CSARDNYGYTF. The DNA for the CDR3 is TGCAGCGCCCGGGACAACTATGGCTACACCTTC.

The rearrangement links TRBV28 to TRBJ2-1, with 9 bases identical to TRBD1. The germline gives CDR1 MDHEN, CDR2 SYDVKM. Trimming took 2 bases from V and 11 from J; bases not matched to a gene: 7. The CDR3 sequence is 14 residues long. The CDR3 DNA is TGTGCCAGCAGTTTAGGGGGACAGGGAGGGAAGCAGTTCTTC. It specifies CASSLGGQGGKQFF.